Shown below are 10 T cell receptor beta chains from a single sample sequenced in a study of T cell changes during pregnancy in multiple sclerosis. Method: immunoSEQ multiplex PCR; TCRdb's copy keeps in-frame clones and lacks some. The sample lists about 100,000 clones; 80% to 95% were seen once. The sample consisted of peripheral blood, taken after pregnancy. The receptors derive from a female donor with multiple sclerosis, enrolled in a pregnancy study.

This chain uses TRBV5-5 with TRBJ1-3; D remains unclear. V was shortened by 5 bases and J by 0 bases, with 6 bases between the two germline ends. This CDR3 has 13 residues. Per germline, CDR1 SGHKS and CDR2 YYEKEE (reference sequence). Written as DNA, the CDR3 is TGTGCCAGCAGTTGGAGCTCTGGAAACACCATATATTTT. Amino acids: CASSWSSGNTIYF.

The J gene is TRBJ1-6, the V gene TRBV15, with D tentatively TRBD1 (5 bases). V dropped 4 bases and J dropped 1 base, with 14 bases sitting between them. The V gene's germline CDR1 is LNHNV and CDR2 YYDKDF (reference sequence). The CDR3 is 17 amino acids. The CDR3 DNA is TGTGCCACCAGCACCTCGCAGGGTTATTCCTATAATTCACCCCTCCACTTT. Residues: CATSTSQGYSYNSPLHF.

This clone is a singleton in its sample. This rearrangement joins TRBV19 to TRBJ1-1; D might be TRBD1 (6 bases). The germline V gene has CDR1 LNHDA and CDR2 SQIVND (reference sequence). V dropped 0 bases and J dropped 2 bases, with 13 bases sitting between them. This CDR3 spans 16 amino acids. CDR3 in DNA: TGTGCCAGTAGTATAGACGAACAGGGAACCAACACTGAAGCTTTCTTT. This gives the protein CASSIDEQGTNTEAFF.

The CDR3 bases are TGTGCCAGCAGTTTAGCAGGGGTGAGCACTGAAGCTTTCTTT. Translated, it gives CASSLAGVSTEAFF. The chain combines TRBV28 with TRBJ1-1; possible D gene TRBD1, 6 bases. CDR3 length: 14 amino acids. The germline CDR1 and CDR2 sequences are MDHEN and SYDVKM. The V end lost 2 bases, the J end lost 4 bases, and 11 bases lay between the germline ends.

V and J are TRBV2 and TRBJ2-1; TRBD2 might be the D (5 bases). Trimming took 2 bases from V and 10 from J, leaving 9 bases between them. The CDR3 totals 12 residues. CDR1 is SNHLY, CDR2 FYNNEI, per germline. The chain's CDR3 is CASSERAAEQFF. In nucleotides, the CDR3 is TGTGCCAGCAGTGAAAGAGCGGCAGAGCAGTTCTTC. Supplemented by reference TRBV2 and TRBJ2-1, the full variable domain reads EPEVTQTPSHQVTQMGQEVILRCVPISNHLYFYWYRQILGQKVEFLVSFYNNEISEKSEIFDDQFSVERPDGSNFTLKIRSTKLEDSAMYFCASSERAAEQFFGPGTRLTVL.

The gene calls are TRBV27 and TRBJ1-2; D unclear. Trimming removed 0 bases at V and 7 bases at J, with 12 bases between. CDR3 length: 14 amino acids. The germline gives CDR1 MNHEY, CDR2 SMNVEV (reference sequence). CDR3 sequence reads: CASSLSGEVGGYTF. The CDR3, as DNA: TGTGCCAGCAGTTTATCTGGGGAGGTCGGTGGCTACACCTTC.

The V and J genes are TRBV27 and TRBJ2-7; tentatively, D is TRBD2 (5 bases). The CDR3 has 14 amino acids. With 7 bases removed from V and 5 bases from J, the gap between germline ends came to 18 bases. Germline V gives CDR1 MNHEY, CDR2 SMNVEV (reference sequence). CDR3 sequence: CASTLTGSTDEQYF. DNA for the CDR3: TGTGCCAGCACCTTAACGGGGTCCACTGACGAGCAGTACTTC.

The rearrangement uses TRBV7-8 and TRBJ2-2; 13 bases fit TRBD2. After removal of 5 bases from V and 4 bases from J, the junction contained 4 bases not matched to a gene. Germline V lookup: CDR1 SGHVS, CDR2 FQNEAQ. There are 16 residues in the CDR3. Here the CDR3 reads CASSPRLAGGTGELFF. The CDR3 nucleotides are TGTGCCAGCAGCCCGCGACTAGCGGGAGGCACCGGGGAGCTGTTTTTT.

This clone was counted once. The chain links TRBV6-5 to TRBJ1-2, with D possibly TRBD1 on 6 matching bases. V was pared by 5 bases and J by 8 bases, with 18 bases between. Germline CDR1 reads MNHEY; CDR2 reads SVGAGI. The CDR3 extends over 14 amino acids. CDR3 DNA sequence: TGTGCCAGCAGTGGATCGACAGGAGCCGGGGGCTACACCTTC. Translation gives CASSGSTGAGGYTF.

The chain is built from TRBV7-2 and TRBJ2-1; D uncertain. CDR1 SGHTA and CDR2 FQGNSA come from the germline V gene. The CDR3 extends over 15 amino acids. V was clipped by 3 bases and J by 2 bases, with 11 bases between them. The CDR3 nucleotides are TGTGCCAGCAGCTTTTCTCAACAACCCTACAATGAGCAGTTCTTC. Amino acids: CASSFSQQPYNEQFF.